The TCR beta chain described here comes from a study of read filtering for tumor transcriptome and immune sequencing. CDR1 is KGHSH and CDR2 is LQKENI in the germline V gene. The CDR3 extends over 15 amino acids. From about 400 ng of RNA, a library with molecular barcoded alpha/delta and beta/gamma adaptors was made. TCRdb re-derived calls from the reads in MiXCR, one entry per CDR3 protein. Of roughly 61,000 distinct CDR3 sequences in the sample, more than 9% were seen once. Notes on this clonotype: It may be a read error: a sequence one base away is much more abundant.

V gene TRBV18 combines with J gene TRBJ1-1; D is perhaps TRBD1 (5 bases). This receptor was identified in a donor aged 40 or older with multiple myeloma. What was sequenced was a population of CD138-negative cells sorted from bone marrow. The chain's CDR3 is CASAPPGDMNTEAFF. CDR3 sequence (DNA): TGTGCCAGCGCACCACCGGGGGATATGAACACTGAAGCTTTCTTT. The variable domain in full, completed from reference TRBV18 and TRBJ1-1, reads NAGVMQNPRHLVRRRGQEARLRCSPMKGHSHVYWYRQLPEEGLKFMVYLQKENIIDESGMPKERFSAEFPKEGPSILRIQQVVRGDSAAYFCASAPPGDMNTEAFFGQGTRLTVV.